This is a list of T cell receptor beta chains from one sample in a study of cytomegalovirus exposure and HLA in healthy donors. The table came from immunoSEQ multiplex PCR; TCRdb's copy has only in-frame clones and leaves some out. There are over 75,000 clones in the sample; under 95% occur only once, and 2.1% lies in the top ten. Input material: PBMCs. The receptors shown here come from a man aged 25-45 years in good health and CMV-seronegative. Both conserved end residues are part of each CDR3. D genes are given only for firm matches. Not every row has a clone size; where given, it reads once, few, many or a size class.

j_call clone_size d_call v_call cdr3_length cdr3_nt cdr3_aa
TRBJ1-3 NA TRBD1 TRBV9 15 TGTGCCAGCAGGGGGGGACAGGGCTCTGGAAACACCATATATTTT CASRGGQGSGNTIYF
TRBJ1-2 NA NA TRBV7-2 15 TGTGCCAGCAGCTCGAACCAGGGCGGTAACTATGGCTACACCTTC CASSSNQGGNYGYTF
TRBJ1-4 NA TRBD1 TRBV28 13 TGTGCCAGCAGTTTTCCGACAGGGGAAAAACTGTTTTTT CASSFPTGEKLFF
TRBJ2-3 once TRBD1 TRBV4-1 16 TGCGCCAGCAGCCAAGACCCCGGGACAGGCACAGATACGCAGTATTTT CASSQDPGTGTDTQYF
TRBJ2-7 once TRBD1 TRBV29-1 13 TGCAGCGTTGTCAGGACAGGGGGCTACGAGCAGTACTTC CSVVRTGGYEQYF
TRBJ2-2 NA TRBD2 TRBV7-2 14 TGTGCCAGCTCCCTGCGGGGGGGCACCGGGGAGCTGTTTTTT CASSLRGGTGELFF
TRBJ2-7 NA NA TRBV30 15 TGTGCCTGGCATTACAGGCCCAGGAGCTCCTACGAGCAGTACTTC CAWHYRPRSSYEQYF
TRBJ1-2 NA NA TRBV19 13 TGTGCCAGTAGTACAGGGGCCGTGGGTGGCTACACCTTC CASSTGAVGGYTF
TRBJ2-3 NA NA TRBV15 12 TGTGCCACCACCCGGGGCACAGATACGCAGTATTTT CATTRGTDTQYF
TRBJ2-2 once NA TRBV28 14 TGTGCCAGTTCCGGACAGATGAACACCGGGGAGCTGTTTTTT CASSGQMNTGELFF
TRBJ2-1 once TRBD1 TRBV5-4 15 TGTGCCAGCAGCCCGCCCGGGACAGGGTACTATGAGCAGTTCTTC CASSPPGTGYYEQFF
TRBJ1-1 NA NA TRBV6-4 13 TGTGCCAGCAGTGGACAATTACGCACTGAAGCTTTCTTT CASSGQLRTEAFF
TRBJ2-3 NA TRBD2 TRBV7-2 16 TGTGCCAGCAGCTCACTTCAGGCGGGGGGGACTAATACGCAGTATTTT CASSSLQAGGTNTQYF
TRBJ1-2 NA NA TRBV7-9 17 TGTGCCAGCAGCTTAGATAATCGGATGGCTGGGGGCGATGGCTACACCTTC CASSLDNRMAGGDGYTF
TRBJ2-1 NA TRBD2 TRBV19 18 TGTGCCAGTAGTATCCTACGGGGGGGCCTCGGTGGTTCCAATGAGCAGTTCTTC CASSILRGGLGGSNEQFF
TRBJ1-3 NA NA TRBV5-1 17 TGCGCCAGCAGCTTGGATGGGCGGACTAACTCTGGAAACACCATATATTTT CASSLDGRTNSGNTIYF
TRBJ1-1 NA NA TRBV5-1 14 TGCGCCAGCAGCCACCCGGACAGGAACACTGAAGCTTTCTTT CASSHPDRNTEAFF